This TCR beta chain was retrieved from a study of blood T cell repertoires in COVID-19 (dated by TCRdb to 2020 to 2021). Background on the whole study: Samples covering the acute and convalescent phases of COVID-19 were provided by collaborators in the United States, Italy and Spain. The prospective study material was composed of cDNA or gDNA derived from T cells, B-cell-depleted T cells, or PBMCs. Subjects who had been exposed to COVID-19, were actively infected with it, or had recovered from it provided the deeply sampled blood TCRbeta repertoires that made up the dataset. A freely available public database, intended as a resource for researchers studying the immune response to SARS-CoV-2, is where the repertoires were released. The samples were drawn from two sources: the first 160 participants of the ongoing ImmuneRACE study, and 950 to 1,500 subjects contributed by 6 global collaborators. A de-identified subject ID, COVID-19 status, age in years and sex were almost always included in the sample metadata. Where available, HLA class I and class II types were obtained from metadata supplied by the sample provider rather than from assay-based typing.

Points on this clone: What this receptor recognizes is not known. No base quality values were provided; no much bigger clone lies one nucleotide off.

The immunoSEQ Assay, a bias-controlled multiplex PCR, was used to amplify TCRbeta CDR3 regions from genomic DNA. From the authors' description of their analysis: Nucleated cell counts per sample were estimated from amplification of reference gene primers within the assay. To quantify the absolute abundance of each unique TCRbeta CDR3 rearrangement, sequence reads were collapsed and filtered. For each sample, productive Simpson clonality was calculated as the square root of Simpson's diversity index across productive rearrangements. TCRdb provides this immuneACCESS table in a form limited to in-frame rearrangements. Some clones are lacking; in checked studies, under half of them reflect an unresolved V gene, and why the rest are absent is not known. The DNA gave D and trimming, while V, J and clone size come from that table. This sample gives about 210,000 clones in total; approximately 82% of them show up just once. The ten largest clones add up to 2.5% to 3% of the sample.

Whole blood was collected in K2EDTA tubes by collaborating institutions according to the institutions' own protocols. For TCRbeta analysis, collaborators shipped samples as frozen whole blood, isolated PBMCs, or DNA extracted from either of those sample types. Broad study findings and their caveats: How much clinical and demographic metadata was included differed by source and by participant, and the metadata was provided uncurated.

The germline V gene gives CDR1 as MNHEY and CDR2 as SVGAGI. Its CDR3 holds 14 amino acids, cysteine through phenylalanine. Only the CDR3 DNA is retained, 42 bases long and in frame from the first base. After removal of 4 bases from V and 7 bases from J, the junction retains 6 bases not matched to a gene. Here the chain combines TRBV6-5 and TRBJ1-4; TRBD1 fits 7 bases in the junction. This TCR came from a man aged 50-60 years with active or convalescent COVID-19. The specimen sequenced was peripheral blood. The DNA sequence is as follows: TGTGCCAGCAGTTCCGGGACAGCTCGTGAAAAACTGTTTTTT. This encodes CASSSGTAREKLFF.